Listed below are T cell receptor beta chains from one sample, sequenced in a study of T-cell reconstitution after alpha-beta-depleted transplantation in children. TCRdb analysed the PCR reads with MiXCR anew, one entry per CDR3 protein. The profile shows about 830,000 distinct CDR3 sequences, approximately 15% of them singletons. Here the sequenced sample was PBMCs, mostly from graft donor cells, taken 360 days after TCRalphabeta/CD19-depleted stem cell transplant. These TCRs come from a male patient aged 10 to 17 who had a stem cell transplant for acute lymphoblastic leukemia, so the T cells may come from the graft donor. CDR3s include the opening cysteine and the closing phenylalanine or tryptophan. The order of the fields is V gene, J gene, clone size, D gene, CDR3 protein, CDR3 DNA. D genes are given only for firm matches. Only part of the rows carry a size: once, few, many, or a class if the clone is expanded.

V gene: TRBV5-1; J gene: TRBJ1-1; clone size: many; D gene: NA; CDR3 protein: CASSLPGTTEAFF; CDR3 DNA: TGCGCCAGCAGCTTGCCAGGGACCACTGAAGCTTTCTTT
V gene: TRBV5-1; J gene: TRBJ2-1; clone size: many; D gene: TRBD2; CDR3 protein: CASSLAGGGSYNEQFF; CDR3 DNA: TGCGCCAGCAGCTTGGCGGGAGGGGGCTCCTACAATGAGCAGTTCTTC
V gene: TRBV4-1; J gene: TRBJ2-5; clone size: NA; D gene: TRBD2; CDR3 protein: CASSQDDRGLAWVETQYF; CDR3 DNA: TGCGCCAGCAGCCAAGATGATAGGGGACTAGCGTGGGTAGAGACCCAGTACTTC
V gene: TRBV7-2; J gene: TRBJ2-5; clone size: many; D gene: TRBD2; CDR3 protein: CASSLSLAEETQYF; CDR3 DNA: TGTGCCAGCAGCTTAAGTCTAGCGGAAGAGACCCAGTACTTC
V gene: TRBV27; J gene: TRBJ2-2; clone size: few; D gene: TRBD1; CDR3 protein: CASWGAGTGGTGELFF; CDR3 DNA: TGTGCCAGTTGGGGAGCCGGGACAGGGGGCACCGGGGAGCTGTTTTTT
V gene: TRBV27; J gene: TRBJ2-1; clone size: many; D gene: TRBD1; CDR3 protein: CASSFDDRDNEQFF; CDR3 DNA: TGTGCCAGCAGTTTCGACGACAGGGACAATGAGCAGTTCTTC
V gene: TRBV3-1; J gene: TRBJ1-1; clone size: few; D gene: NA; CDR3 protein: CASSQGAAMNTEAFF; CDR3 DNA: TGTGCCAGCAGCCAAGGAGCAGCCATGAACACTGAAGCTTTCTTT
V gene: TRBV5-8; J gene: TRBJ1-1; clone size: NA; D gene: NA; CDR3 protein: CASSWAYTEAFF; CDR3 DNA: TGTGCCAGCAGCTGGGCTTACACTGAAGCTTTCTTT
V gene: TRBV12-3/TRBV12-4; J gene: TRBJ2-3; clone size: many; D gene: NA; CDR3 protein: CASSRMHRVGLRTQYF; CDR3 DNA: TGTGCCAGCAGCCGTATGCACAGGGTAGGGCTCCGCACGCAGTATTTT
V gene: TRBV12-3/TRBV12-4; J gene: TRBJ1-2; clone size: many; D gene: NA; CDR3 protein: CASSFPGGYGYTF; CDR3 DNA: TGTGCCAGCAGTTTTCCCGGGGGCTATGGCTACACCTTC
V gene: TRBV4-2; J gene: TRBJ1-2; clone size: few; D gene: TRBD1; CDR3 protein: CASSQDQDRGWWGYTF; CDR3 DNA: TGTGCCAGCAGCCAAGATCAGGACAGGGGATGGTGGGGCTACACCTTC
V gene: TRBV10-3; J gene: TRBJ1-4; clone size: few; D gene: NA; CDR3 protein: CAIRDLTNEKLFF; CDR3 DNA: TGTGCCATTCGGGACCTGACTAATGAAAAACTGTTTTTT
V gene: TRBV12-3/TRBV12-4; J gene: TRBJ2-7; clone size: NA; D gene: NA; CDR3 protein: CASSSPRSGHPMTYEQYF; CDR3 DNA: TGTGCCAGCAGTTCACCGCGATCTGGACACCCCATGACCTACGAGCAGTACTTC
V gene: TRBV7-2; J gene: TRBJ2-5; clone size: NA; D gene: TRBD1; CDR3 protein: CASSLLRDRRSETQYF; CDR3 DNA: TGTGCCAGCAGCTTATTAAGGGACAGGAGGTCGGAGACCCAGTACTTC
V gene: TRBV12-3/TRBV12-4; J gene: TRBJ1-4; clone size: NA; D gene: NA; CDR3 protein: CASSFFNEKLFF; CDR3 DNA: TGTGCCAGCAGCTTTTTTAATGAAAAACTGTTTTTT
V gene: TRBV29-1; J gene: TRBJ2-1; clone size: few; D gene: NA; CDR3 protein: CSVAGWVHPNEQFF; CDR3 DNA: TGCAGCGTTGCAGGGTGGGTCCACCCCAATGAGCAGTTCTTC
V gene: TRBV12-3/TRBV12-4; J gene: TRBJ1-5; clone size: few; D gene: NA; CDR3 protein: CASSLVGIPSKFF; CDR3 DNA: TGTGCCAGCAGTTTAGTGGGGATTCCATCAAAGTTTTTT
V gene: TRBV5-1; J gene: TRBJ2-1; clone size: NA; D gene: TRBD2; CDR3 protein: CASSRTSGRDNEQFF; CDR3 DNA: TGCGCCAGCAGTAGGACTAGCGGGAGGGACAATGAGCAGTTCTTC
V gene: TRBV20-1; J gene: TRBJ2-7; clone size: few; D gene: TRBD2; CDR3 protein: CSAPGLAGVEQYF; CDR3 DNA: TGCAGTGCTCCGGGACTAGCGGGAGTCGAGCAGTACTTC
V gene: TRBV12-3/TRBV12-4; J gene: TRBJ2-7; clone size: NA; D gene: TRBD2; CDR3 protein: CASGWTSEQYF; CDR3 DNA: TGTGCCAGCGGATGGACTAGCGAGCAGTACTTC
V gene: TRBV15; J gene: TRBJ2-7; clone size: many; D gene: NA; CDR3 protein: CATSRDTGLGSYEQYF; CDR3 DNA: TGTGCCACCAGCAGAGATACAGGGCTGGGCTCCTACGAGCAGTACTTC
V gene: TRBV4-1; J gene: TRBJ1-1; clone size: few; D gene: TRBD1; CDR3 protein: CASSQEGQINTEAFF; CDR3 DNA: TGCGCCAGCAGCCAAGAGGGACAGATAAACACTGAAGCTTTCTTT
V gene: TRBV10-2; J gene: TRBJ2-7; clone size: few; D gene: TRBD1; CDR3 protein: CASSGRDRESSYEQYF; CDR3 DNA: TGCGCCAGCAGTGGCCGAGACAGGGAGAGCTCCTACGAGCAGTACTTC
V gene: TRBV2; J gene: TRBJ2-4; clone size: once; D gene: TRBD2; CDR3 protein: CASFFSGRAKNIQYF; CDR3 DNA: TGTGCCAGCTTCTTTAGCGGGAGAGCCAAAAACATTCAGTACTTC
V gene: TRBV7-6; J gene: TRBJ2-3; clone size: few; D gene: TRBD2; CDR3 protein: CASSLAISGSAYGDTQYF; CDR3 DNA: TGTGCCAGCAGCTTAGCGATAAGCGGGAGTGCATATGGAGATACGCAGTATTTT
V gene: TRBV12-3/TRBV12-4; J gene: TRBJ2-7; clone size: few; D gene: NA; CDR3 protein: CASSFISGSGLEQYF; CDR3 DNA: TGTGCCAGCAGTTTCATCTCCGGGTCGGGGCTCGAGCAGTACTTC
V gene: TRBV11-2; J gene: TRBJ2-3; clone size: few; D gene: NA; CDR3 protein: CASSSIADTQYF; CDR3 DNA: TGTGCCAGCAGCTCCATAGCAGATACGCAGTATTTT
V gene: TRBV5-5; J gene: TRBJ1-2; clone size: few; D gene: TRBD1; CDR3 protein: CASSLWGDSGYTF; CDR3 DNA: TGTGCCAGCAGCTTGTGGGGGGACAGCGGCTACACCTTC
V gene: TRBV5-1; J gene: TRBJ2-6; clone size: few; D gene: NA; CDR3 protein: CASSPWRGRTGANVLTF; CDR3 DNA: TGCGCCAGCAGCCCGTGGAGGGGGCGTACTGGGGCCAACGTCCTGACTTTC
V gene: TRBV2; J gene: TRBJ2-1; clone size: NA; D gene: TRBD2; CDR3 protein: CASSDVDGTSGRAAYNEQFF; CDR3 DNA: TGTGCCAGCAGTGACGTCGACGGGACTAGCGGGAGGGCGGCTTACAATGAGCAGTTCTTC
V gene: TRBV5-1; J gene: TRBJ2-1; clone size: NA; D gene: TRBD2; CDR3 protein: CASSLLAGRGYEQFF; CDR3 DNA: TGCGCCAGCAGCTTACTAGCGGGACGTGGCTATGAGCAGTTCTTC
V gene: TRBV10-2; J gene: TRBJ2-3; clone size: many; D gene: NA; CDR3 protein: CASSGGGGIGTDTQYF; CDR3 DNA: TGCGCCAGCAGTGGGGGCGGAGGGATAGGCACAGATACGCAGTATTTT
V gene: TRBV5-1; J gene: TRBJ2-3; clone size: few; D gene: NA; CDR3 protein: CASSLGFSTDTQYF; CDR3 DNA: TGCGCCAGCAGCTTGGGCTTCTCCACAGATACGCAGTATTTT
V gene: TRBV23-1; J gene: TRBJ2-5; clone size: NA; D gene: TRBD1; CDR3 protein: CASSLLYRGHRETQYF; CDR3 DNA: TGCGCCAGCAGTTTGCTTTACAGGGGGCATCGGGAGACCCAGTACTTC
V gene: TRBV5-1; J gene: TRBJ2-5; clone size: many; D gene: NA; CDR3 protein: CASSLALRGQWETQYF; CDR3 DNA: TGCGCCAGCAGCTTGGCCCTACGGGGGCAGTGGGAGACCCAGTACTTC
V gene: TRBV27; J gene: TRBJ2-5; clone size: NA; D gene: TRBD2; CDR3 protein: CASSLRGNSGGRAAPTQYF; CDR3 DNA: TGTGCCAGCAGTTTAAGGGGGAATAGCGGCGGGAGGGCCGCTCCGACCCAGTACTTC
V gene: TRBV11-3; J gene: TRBJ2-3; clone size: NA; D gene: NA; CDR3 protein: CASSPGTYFTDTQYF; CDR3 DNA: TGTGCCAGCAGCCCCGGGACGTATTTTACAGATACGCAGTATTTT
V gene: TRBV20-1; J gene: TRBJ2-7; clone size: many; D gene: TRBD1; CDR3 protein: CSVGTGGEQYF; CDR3 DNA: TGCAGTGTTGGGACAGGGGGCGAGCAGTACTTC
V gene: TRBV4-1; J gene: TRBJ1-4; clone size: NA; D gene: TRBD1; CDR3 protein: CASSEVTGLDEKLFF; CDR3 DNA: TGCGCCAGCAGCGAGGTGACAGGGCTCGATGAAAAACTGTTTTTT
V gene: TRBV4-2; J gene: TRBJ2-1; clone size: NA; D gene: TRBD2; CDR3 protein: CASSQDGVAGHNEQFF; CDR3 DNA: TGTGCCAGCAGCCAAGATGGGGTAGCGGGACACAATGAGCAGTTCTTC
V gene: TRBV6-5; J gene: TRBJ1-3; clone size: many; D gene: TRBD1; CDR3 protein: CASKADRSSGNTIYF; CDR3 DNA: TGTGCCAGCAAGGCGGACAGGTCCTCTGGAAACACCATATATTTT
V gene: TRBV6-5; J gene: TRBJ1-2; clone size: few; D gene: NA; CDR3 protein: CASSHQPANYGYTF; CDR3 DNA: TGTGCCAGCAGTCACCAGCCAGCTAACTATGGCTACACCTTC
V gene: TRBV12-3/TRBV12-4; J gene: TRBJ2-3; clone size: NA; D gene: TRBD2; CDR3 protein: CASSLGAGDGDTQYF; CDR3 DNA: TGTGCCAGCAGTTTAGGAGCGGGAGATGGGGATACGCAGTATTTT
V gene: TRBV29-1; J gene: TRBJ2-1; clone size: few; D gene: NA; CDR3 protein: CSVEGIHLLGNEQFF; CDR3 DNA: TGCAGCGTTGAAGGCATCCATCTTTTGGGAAATGAGCAGTTCTTC
V gene: TRBV11-3; J gene: TRBJ2-1; clone size: NA; D gene: NA; CDR3 protein: CASSLVRGRDHSSYNEQFF; CDR3 DNA: TGTGCCAGCAGCTTAGTGAGAGGTAGGGACCATTCCTCCTACAATGAGCAGTTCTTC
V gene: TRBV24-1; J gene: TRBJ2-3; clone size: NA; D gene: TRBD1; CDR3 protein: CATSDPYRGLLTDTQYF; CDR3 DNA: TGTGCCACCAGTGATCCGTACAGGGGGCTCCTCACAGATACGCAGTATTTT
V gene: TRBV7-2; J gene: TRBJ2-5; clone size: few; D gene: TRBD2; CDR3 protein: CASSLGWTSGNQETQYF; CDR3 DNA: TGTGCCAGCAGCTTAGGATGGACTAGCGGGAACCAAGAGACCCAGTACTTC
V gene: TRBV7-6; J gene: TRBJ1-1; clone size: few; D gene: NA; CDR3 protein: CASSLGAIITEAFF; CDR3 DNA: TGTGCCAGCAGCTTAGGGGCCATCATCACTGAAGCTTTCTTT
V gene: TRBV16; J gene: TRBJ2-2; clone size: NA; D gene: TRBD2; CDR3 protein: CASSPTRLARELFF; CDR3 DNA: TGTGCCAGCAGCCCCACCCGACTAGCCCGGGAGCTGTTTTTT
V gene: TRBV18; J gene: TRBJ2-7; clone size: NA; D gene: NA; CDR3 protein: CASSPEISYEQYF; CDR3 DNA: TGTGCCAGCTCACCTGAGATATCCTACGAGCAGTACTTC
V gene: TRBV29-1; J gene: TRBJ1-1; clone size: NA; D gene: TRBD1; CDR3 protein: CSVAYTGGFTEAFF; CDR3 DNA: TGCAGCGTTGCGTATACAGGGGGATTCACTGAAGCTTTCTTT
V gene: TRBV6-5; J gene: TRBJ2-3; clone size: NA; D gene: NA; CDR3 protein: CASSYSREDTQYF; CDR3 DNA: TGTGCCAGCAGTTACTCCAGGGAAGATACGCAGTATTTT
V gene: TRBV24-1; J gene: TRBJ2-1; clone size: few; D gene: NA; CDR3 protein: CATSDLRSSYNEQFF; CDR3 DNA: TGTGCCACCAGTGACCTGAGAAGCTCCTACAATGAGCAGTTCTTC
V gene: TRBV7-2; J gene: TRBJ2-7; clone size: NA; D gene: NA; CDR3 protein: CASSLALRQTYEQYF; CDR3 DNA: TGTGCCAGCAGCTTAGCGCTGCGGCAAACCTACGAGCAGTACTTC
V gene: TRBV14; J gene: TRBJ1-2; clone size: NA; D gene: NA; CDR3 protein: CASRQARRGVAGYTF; CDR3 DNA: TGTGCCAGCAGACAAGCTCGGAGGGGGGTTGCTGGCTACACCTTC
V gene: TRBV10-3; J gene: TRBJ1-1; clone size: few; D gene: NA; CDR3 protein: CAISEYGFREYLNTEAFF; CDR3 DNA: TGTGCCATCAGTGAGTATGGATTCAGGGAATACCTGAACACTGAAGCTTTCTTT
V gene: TRBV20-1; J gene: TRBJ2-7; clone size: few; D gene: NA; CDR3 protein: CSARYSGSYEQYF; CDR3 DNA: TGCAGTGCCCGTTACAGCGGTTCTTACGAGCAGTACTTC
V gene: TRBV6-5; J gene: TRBJ1-6; clone size: many; D gene: NA; CDR3 protein: CASSYSFGLSSYNSPLHF; CDR3 DNA: TGTGCCAGCAGTTACTCGTTCGGGTTGAGCTCCTATAATTCACCCCTCCACTTT
V gene: TRBV5-1; J gene: TRBJ2-3; clone size: few; D gene: NA; CDR3 protein: CASSLVSYTTDTQYF; CDR3 DNA: TGCGCCAGCAGCTTGGTTTCCTATACCACAGATACGCAGTATTTT